This T cell receptor beta chain stems from a study of shared clonotypes between healthy human individuals. General study results and limits: Naive subsets generally exceeded memory subsets in estimated richness.

Assay execution proceeded at the deep level. Data came from immunoSEQ multiplex PCR; TCRdb stores just in-frame clones and leaves some out. The data show about 1 million clones, 70% to 80% seen once. This CDR3 contains 13 residues. The V end was cut by 2 bases, the J end by 9 bases, with 8 bases between. Germline V gene lookup returns CDR1 MGHDK and CDR2 SYGVNS. None of the donors, who were healthy HIV-negative adults, had recently had acute infections or vaccinations. This clone was counted between two and nine times. As yet, its antigen is unknown. V gene TRBV25-1 combines with J gene TRBJ2-6; possible D gene TRBD2, 6 bases. This TCR came from a man aged 18 to 30 in good health. Sequencing was carried out using memory CD4+ T cells sorted from blood. The subset was: CD45RA-negative fraction. The CDR3 DNA follows: TGTGCCAGCAGTGAAGGAGGGCTCAACGTCCTGACTTTC. This gives the protein CASSEGGLNVLTF. The entire variable domain, with the rest obtained from reference TRBV25-1 and TRBJ2-6, is as follows: EADIYQTPRYLVIGTGKKITLECSQTMGHDKMYWYQQDPGMELHLIHYSYGVNSTEKGDLSSESTVSRIRTEHFPLTLESARPSHTSQYLCASSEGGLNVLTFGAGSRLTVL.